This T cell receptor beta chain was recorded in a study of glioma-infiltrating T cells after dendritic cell vaccination. Overall study: Patients had newly diagnosed or recurrent glioblastoma and received dendritic cell vaccines. Autologous tumor lysate was loaded overnight onto monocyte-derived dendritic cells grown about 7 days with IL-4 and GM-CSF. Whole-study results and caveats: No direct clonality-survival link was found; a diverse polyclonal response may matter.

Germline loops: CDR1 SGHRS, CDR2 YFSETQ. V dropped 4 bases and J dropped 6; count of bases not matched to a gene: 9. The CDR3 contains 14 residues. Points on this clone: Its antigen is undetermined.

Only patients with spare fresh-frozen tumor and over two years of follow-up were included. TCRdb keeps only in-frame clones here, not all; method: immunoSEQ multiplex PCR. Of about 92,000 clones listed, over 75% are singletons. The chain is built from TRBV5-1 and TRBJ2-7; TRBD1 aligns across 8 bases. The sequence derives from a human donor with glioblastoma. The sample in question was blood, obtained before dendritic cell vaccination. The CDR3 sequence: CASSVGTGLGEQYF. The CDR3 bases are TGCGCCAGCAGCGTCGGGACAGGTCTGGGCGAGCAGTACTTC. The variable domain in full, with the rest retrieved from reference TRBV5-1 and TRBJ2-7, is KAGVTQTPRYLIKTRGQQVTLSCSPISGHRSVSWYQQTPGQGLQFLFEYFSETQRNKGNFPGRFSGRQFSNSRSEMNVSTLELGDSALYLCASSVGTGLGEQYFGPGTRLTVT.